The T cell receptor beta chain under discussion was sequenced for a study of T cell changes during pregnancy in multiple sclerosis. The CDR3 is made up of 15 amino acids. V was trimmed by 6 bases and J by 10 bases, leaving 24 bases between them. Germline V gene sequence: CDR1 MNHEY, CDR2 SMNVEV (reference sequence). Sequencing used immunoSEQ multiplex PCR; TCRdb keeps in-frame clones, though not all of them. This repertoire shows tens of thousands of clones, approximately 92% found once; its top ten account for over 6%. The source is a female donor with multiple sclerosis, enrolled in a pregnancy study. The V and J genes are TRBV27 and TRBJ1-1; a possible D gene is TRBD1 (5 bases). The starting material was CD8+ T cells from peripheral blood mononuclear cells, obtained in the third trimester of pregnancy. This chain's CDR3 is CASSHGGPGRMGAFF. For the CDR3, the DNA is TGTGCCAGCAGCCACGGGGGACCGGGGCGCATGGGAGCTTTCTTT.